One and the same sample provided the 10 T cell receptor beta chains below, sequenced in a study of T-cell reconstitution after alpha-beta-depleted transplantation in children. Preparation of the TCRbeta library used unique molecular identifiers. Using its own MiXCR run on the PCR reads, TCRdb lists one record per CDR3 protein. Of around 530,000 distinct CDR3 sequences listed, over 25% are singletons. Sequences were derived from PBMCs from the stem cell graft donor, sampled from the stem cell graft. Every receptor here comes from a human donor who donated a stem cell graft to a child with aplastic anemia.

The CDR3 loop is CTEKAYGYTF. CDR3 DNA sequence: TGCACTGAAAAAGCCTATGGCTACACCTTC. The chain joins TRBV29-1 to TRBJ1-2; D call uncertain. Looked up from germline, CDR1 is SQVTM and CDR2 is ANQGSEA. The CDR3 sequence is 10 residues long. Full variable domain (remainder filled in from reference TRBV29-1 and TRBJ1-2): SAVISQKPSRDICQRGTSLTIQCQVDSQVTMMFWYRQQPGQSLTLIATANQGSEATYESGFVIDKFPISRPNLTFSTLTVSNMSPEDSSIYLCTEKAYGYTFGSGTRLTVV.

This clonotype was counted between two and nine times. The chain combines TRBV7-2 with TRBJ1-5; D gene uncertain. Looked up from germline, CDR1 is SGHTA and CDR2 is FQGNSA. The CDR3 runs to 15 residues. V was cut by 5 bases and J by 11 bases, with 22 bases left in between. CDR3 DNA sequence: TGTGCCAGCAGCGCTCAGACAACCTCCTTCAAGACCCAGCATTTT. Protein: CASSAQTTSFKTQHF. The variable domain in full, completed from reference TRBV7-2 and TRBJ1-5, reads GAGVSQSPSNKVTEKGKDVELRCDPISGHTALYWYRQSLGQGLEFLIYFQGNSAPDKSGLPSDRFSAERTGGSVSTLTIQRTQQEDSAVYLCASSAQTTSFKTQHFGDGTRLSIL.

This clonotype was counted a few times. J is TRBJ2-3 and V is TRBV11-2; 10 bases align to TRBD2. The CDR3 runs 19 residues. Trimming at V came to 5 bases and at J to 4 bases, leaving 18 bases not matched to a gene. The V gene's germline CDR1 is SGHAT and CDR2 FQNNGV. CDR3 coding DNA: TGTGCCAGCAGCCTAAGGCACGGACTAGCGGAGACACGGGCAGATACGCAGTATTTT. Its protein product is CASSLRHGLAETRADTQYF.

The rearrangement links TRBV7-8 to TRBJ2-3; the match to TRBD2 covers 8 bases. This CDR3 region has 15 residues. CDR1 is SGHVS and CDR2 is FQNEAQ in the germline V gene. V was clipped by 5 bases and J by 0 bases; unmatched bases: 4. CDR3 region: CASSPSGGSTDTQYF. CDR3 nucleotides: TGTGCCAGCAGCCCGAGCGGGGGAAGCACAGATACGCAGTATTTT.

The chain employs TRBV12-3 or TRBV12-4 and TRBJ2-2, with D maybe TRBD2 (6 bases). V was clipped by 5 bases and J by 1 base, with 14 bases between them. This CDR3 is 16 amino acids long. In DNA form, the CDR3 reads TGTGCCAGCAGTCTGTATGGGCGGGAGAACACCGGGGAGCTGTTTTTT. Translation: CASSLYGRENTGELFF.

The sample holds many counts of this clonotype. The chain uses TRBV11-2 and TRBJ2-7; TRBD2 is a possible D gene (6 bases). The CDR3 consists of 13 residues. Trimming stripped 4 bases from V and 5 bases from J, with 12 bases between. CDR1 is SGHAT, CDR2 FQNNGV, per germline. CDR3 in amino acids: CASSSELAHEQYV. In DNA form, the CDR3 reads TGTGCCAGCAGCTCCGAACTAGCCCACGAGCAGTACGTC.

The chain couples TRBV7-2 to TRBJ1-5; D gene unclear. CDR3 length equals 15 residues. Between the trimmed V and J ends, which lost 9 bases and 0 bases, there was a span of 15 bases. Germline V gene sequence: CDR1 SGHTA, CDR2 FQGNSA. This CDR3 reads CASGPGSGSNQPQHF. The DNA for the CDR3 is TGTGCCAGTGGACCAGGAAGCGGTAGCAATCAGCCCCAGCATTTT.

Only a few counts were recorded for this clonotype. The gene calls are TRBV4-3 and TRBJ1-1, with unresolved D. The V and J ends lost 1 base and 1 base respectively, with 10 bases between them. This CDR3 contains 15 residues. From germline, CDR1 is LGHNA and CDR2 YSLEER. The CDR3 is CASSQGSAQNTEAFF. The DNA of the CDR3 is TGCGCCAGCAGCCAAGGCTCGGCGCAGAACACTGAAGCTTTCTTT.

The sample holds a few counts of this clonotype. The rearrangement uses TRBV10-3 and TRBJ2-3, with 7 bases aligning to TRBD2. From germline, CDR1 is ENHRY and CDR2 SYGVKD. The CDR3 contains 15 residues. With 4 bases clipped from V and 4 bases from J, the junction kept 8 bases outside the gene matches. The CDR3 loop is CAISVGGPKADTQYF. The CDR3 region has the DNA TGTGCCATCAGTGTGGGAGGGCCAAAAGCAGATACGCAGTATTTT.

In its sample, this clonotype was seen a few times. The junction departs from germline at one end; a sequencing error may be responsible. This chain joins TRBV5-1 and TRBJ1-3, with D possibly being TRBD1 (6 bases). Germline CDR1 reads SGHRS; CDR2 reads YFSETQ. The CDR3 is 13 residues long. CDR3 amino acids: CASSVGQRAPKNF. CDR3 coding DNA: TGCGCCAGCAGCGTCGGACAGAGGGCCCCCAAGAATTTT.